This T cell receptor (beta chain) was retrieved from a study of blood T cell repertoires in COVID-19. Overall study context: Spain, Italy and the United States supplied samples that represented acute and convalescent COVID-19. Sample material is recorded as cDNA or gDNA derived from T cells, B-cell-depleted T cells, or PBMCs.

Per the authors' pipeline: Amplification from reference gene primers served as the basis for estimated nucleated cell counts. Sequencing was performed with immunoSEQ multiplex PCR; in TCRdb, only in-frame clones are kept and a portion is missing. Clonal size and the V and J genes are those of that table, whereas D and trimming came from the DNA. The profile shows about 80,000 clones, 83% of them singletons. V shed 2 bases, J shed 2 bases, and the junction held 8 bases outside the gene matches. Germline values: CDR1 SNHLY, CDR2 FYNNEI. The CDR3 is 16 amino acids. Sequencing used peripheral blood. The rearrangement links TRBV2 to TRBJ2-7; TRBD2 matches at 8 bases. The clonotype was recovered from a man older than 75 with active or convalescent COVID-19. The chain's CDR3 is CASSEKLAAVTYEQYF. CDR3 nucleotides: TGTGCCAGCAGTGAAAAACTAGCGGCCGTGACCTACGAGCAGTACTTC.